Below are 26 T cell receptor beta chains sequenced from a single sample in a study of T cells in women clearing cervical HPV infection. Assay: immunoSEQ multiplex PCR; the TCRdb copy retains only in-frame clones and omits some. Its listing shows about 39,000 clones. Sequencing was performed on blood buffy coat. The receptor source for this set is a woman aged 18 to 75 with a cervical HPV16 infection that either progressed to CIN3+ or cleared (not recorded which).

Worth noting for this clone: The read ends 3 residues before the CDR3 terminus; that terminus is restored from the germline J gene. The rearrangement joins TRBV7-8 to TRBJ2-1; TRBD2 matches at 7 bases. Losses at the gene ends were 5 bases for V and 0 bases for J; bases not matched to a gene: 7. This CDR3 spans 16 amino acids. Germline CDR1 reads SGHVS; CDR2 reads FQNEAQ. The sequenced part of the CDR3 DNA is TGTGCCAGCAGCAAGAGCGGGGAGGTCTCCTACAATGAG. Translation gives CASSKSGEVSYNE. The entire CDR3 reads CASSKSGEVSYNEQFF.

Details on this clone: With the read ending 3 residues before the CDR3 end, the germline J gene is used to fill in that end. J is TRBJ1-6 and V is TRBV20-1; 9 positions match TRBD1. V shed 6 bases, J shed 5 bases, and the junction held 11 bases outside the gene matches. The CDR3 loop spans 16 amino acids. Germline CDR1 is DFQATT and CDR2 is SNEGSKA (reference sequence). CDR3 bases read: TGCAGTGCCAACTCCGGGGACAGGGCCGATAATTCACCC. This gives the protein CSANSGDRADNSP. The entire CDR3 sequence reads CSANSGDRADNSPLHF.

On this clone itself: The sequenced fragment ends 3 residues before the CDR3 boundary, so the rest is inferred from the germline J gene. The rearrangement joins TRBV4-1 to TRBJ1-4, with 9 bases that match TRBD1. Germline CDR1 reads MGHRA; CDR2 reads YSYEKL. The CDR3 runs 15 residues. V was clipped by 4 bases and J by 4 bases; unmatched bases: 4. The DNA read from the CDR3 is TGCGCCAGCAGCCCAGGGACAGGGCTTAATGAAAAA. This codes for CASSPGTGLNEK. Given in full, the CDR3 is CASSPGTGLNEKLFF.

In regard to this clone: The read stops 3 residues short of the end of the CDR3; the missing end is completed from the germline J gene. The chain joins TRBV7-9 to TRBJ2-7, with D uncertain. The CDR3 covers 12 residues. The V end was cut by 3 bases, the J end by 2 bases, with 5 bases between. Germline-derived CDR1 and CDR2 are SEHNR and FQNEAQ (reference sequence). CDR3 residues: CASSFNTYEQYF. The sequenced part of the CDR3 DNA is TGTGCCAGCAGCTTCAACACCTACGAG.

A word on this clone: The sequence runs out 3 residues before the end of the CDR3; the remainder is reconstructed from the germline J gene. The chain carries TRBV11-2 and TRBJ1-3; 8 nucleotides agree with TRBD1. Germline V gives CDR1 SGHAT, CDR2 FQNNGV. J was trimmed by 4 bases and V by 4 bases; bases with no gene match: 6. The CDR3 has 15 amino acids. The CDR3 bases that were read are TGTGCCAGCAGCTCAAAGGACAGGGCCGGAAACACC. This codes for CASSSKDRAGNT. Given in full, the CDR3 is CASSSKDRAGNTIYF.

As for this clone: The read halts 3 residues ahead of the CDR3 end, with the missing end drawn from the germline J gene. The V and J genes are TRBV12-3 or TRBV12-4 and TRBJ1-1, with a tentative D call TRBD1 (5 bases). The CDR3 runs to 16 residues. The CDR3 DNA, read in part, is TGTGCCAGCAGATCTCCCCCGTGGGCAGGGAAGAGAGAA. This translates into CASRSPPWAGKRE. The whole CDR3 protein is CASRSPPWAGKREAFF.

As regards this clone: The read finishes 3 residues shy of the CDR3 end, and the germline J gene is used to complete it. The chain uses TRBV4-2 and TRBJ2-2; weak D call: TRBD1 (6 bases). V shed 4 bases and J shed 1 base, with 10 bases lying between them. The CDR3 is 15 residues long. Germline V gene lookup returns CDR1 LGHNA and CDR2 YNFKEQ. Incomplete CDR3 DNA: TGTGCCAGCAGCCCAGGGGACCGGAACACCGGGGAG. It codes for CASSPGDRNTGE. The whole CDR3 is CASSPGDRNTGELFF.

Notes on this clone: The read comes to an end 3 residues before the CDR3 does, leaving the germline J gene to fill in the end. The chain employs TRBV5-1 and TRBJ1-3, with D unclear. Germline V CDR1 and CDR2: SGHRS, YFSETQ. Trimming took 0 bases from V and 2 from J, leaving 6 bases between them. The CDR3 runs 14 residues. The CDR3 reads CASSLDPAGNTIYF. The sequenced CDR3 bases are TGCGCCAGCAGCTTGGACCCAGCTGGAAACACC.

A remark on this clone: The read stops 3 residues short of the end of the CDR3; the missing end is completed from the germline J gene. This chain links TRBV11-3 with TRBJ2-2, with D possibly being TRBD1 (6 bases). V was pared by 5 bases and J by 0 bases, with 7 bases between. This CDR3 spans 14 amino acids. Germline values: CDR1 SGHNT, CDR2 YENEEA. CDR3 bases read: TGTGCCAGCAGCAGGGGGTCGAACACCGGGGAG. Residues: CASSRGSNTGE. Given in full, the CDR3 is CASSRGSNTGELFF.

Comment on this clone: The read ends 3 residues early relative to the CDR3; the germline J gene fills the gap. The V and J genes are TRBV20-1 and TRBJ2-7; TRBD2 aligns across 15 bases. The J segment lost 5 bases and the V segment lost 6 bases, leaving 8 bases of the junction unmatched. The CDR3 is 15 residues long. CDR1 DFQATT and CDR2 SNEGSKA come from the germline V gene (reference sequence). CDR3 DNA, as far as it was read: TGCAGTGCCGGACTAGCGGGGGGGCGCTGGGACGAG. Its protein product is CSAGLAGGRWDE. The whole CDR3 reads CSAGLAGGRWDEQYF.

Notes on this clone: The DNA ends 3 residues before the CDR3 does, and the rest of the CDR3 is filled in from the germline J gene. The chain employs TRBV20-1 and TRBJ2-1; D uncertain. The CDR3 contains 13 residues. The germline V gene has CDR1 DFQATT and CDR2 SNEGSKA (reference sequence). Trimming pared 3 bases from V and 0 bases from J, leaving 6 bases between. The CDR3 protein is CSASSPSYNEQFF. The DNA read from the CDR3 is TGCAGTGCTAGCAGTCCCTCCTACAATGAG.

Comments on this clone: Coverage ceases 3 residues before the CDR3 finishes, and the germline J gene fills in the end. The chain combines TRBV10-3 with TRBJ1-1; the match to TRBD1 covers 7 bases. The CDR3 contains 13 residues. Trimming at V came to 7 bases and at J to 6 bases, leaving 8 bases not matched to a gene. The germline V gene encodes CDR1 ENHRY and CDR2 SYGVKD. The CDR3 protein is CAITETGSPEAFF. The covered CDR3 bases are TGTGCCATCACCGAGACAGGGTCGCCTGAA.

CDR3 amino acids: CASSFRTPRGETQYF. The DNA read from the CDR3 is TGTGCCAGCAGCTTTCGGACACCAAGAGGGGAGACC. The rearrangement uses TRBV11-3 and TRBJ2-5; D is tentatively TRBD1 or TRBD2 (5 bases each). The CDR3 extends 3 residues past the end of the read, so its final part is completed from the germline J gene. Between the trimmed V and J ends, which lost 3 bases and 5 bases, there was a span of 16 bases. Germline CDR1 and CDR2: SGHNT and YENEEA. This CDR3 has 15 residues.

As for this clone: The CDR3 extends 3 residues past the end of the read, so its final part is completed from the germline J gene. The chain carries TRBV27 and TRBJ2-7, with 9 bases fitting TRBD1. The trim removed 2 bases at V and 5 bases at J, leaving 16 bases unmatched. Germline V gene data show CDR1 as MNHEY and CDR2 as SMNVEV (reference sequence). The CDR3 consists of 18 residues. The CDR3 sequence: CASSLRRRGQGIIHEQYF. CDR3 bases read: TGTGCCAGCAGTTTAAGGCGGAGGGGACAGGGTATTATCCACGAG.

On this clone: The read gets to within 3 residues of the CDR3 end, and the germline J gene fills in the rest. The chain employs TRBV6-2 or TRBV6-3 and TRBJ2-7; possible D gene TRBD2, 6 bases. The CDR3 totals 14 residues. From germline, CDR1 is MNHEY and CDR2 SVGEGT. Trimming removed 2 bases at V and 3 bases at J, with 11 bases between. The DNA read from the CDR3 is TGTGCCAGCAGTTACGAAGGAGGGGTCTACGAG. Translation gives CASSYEGGVYE. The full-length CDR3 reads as CASSYEGGVYEQYF.

CDR3 sequence reads: CSVEDNGLATDTQYF. The DNA read from the CDR3 is TGCAGCGTTGAAGATAATGGACTAGCGACAGATACG. The chain links TRBV29-1 to TRBJ2-3, with 9 bases identical to TRBD2. The CDR3 goes on 3 residues after the read ends, and that part is filled in from the germline J gene. This CDR3 comprises 15 residues. V dropped 0 bases and J dropped 3; count of bases not matched to a gene: 4. Germline CDR1 is SQVTM and CDR2 is ANQGSEA.

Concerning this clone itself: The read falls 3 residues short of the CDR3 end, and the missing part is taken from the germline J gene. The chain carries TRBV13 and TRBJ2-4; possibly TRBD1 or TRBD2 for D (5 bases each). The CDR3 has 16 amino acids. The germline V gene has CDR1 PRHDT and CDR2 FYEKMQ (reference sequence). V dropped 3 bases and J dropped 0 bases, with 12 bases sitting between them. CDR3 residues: CASSFTEGIAKNIQYF. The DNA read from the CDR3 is TGTGCCAGCAGCTTTACAGAGGGGATAGCCAAAAACATT.

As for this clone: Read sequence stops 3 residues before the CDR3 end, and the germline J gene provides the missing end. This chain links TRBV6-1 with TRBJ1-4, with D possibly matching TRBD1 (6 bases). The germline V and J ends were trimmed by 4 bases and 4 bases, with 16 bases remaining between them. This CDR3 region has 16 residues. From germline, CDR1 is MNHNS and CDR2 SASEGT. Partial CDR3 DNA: TGTGCCAGCAGTGGGCCCAGGGACAATAATAATGAAAAA. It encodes CASSGPRDNNNEK. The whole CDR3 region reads CASSGPRDNNNEKLFF.

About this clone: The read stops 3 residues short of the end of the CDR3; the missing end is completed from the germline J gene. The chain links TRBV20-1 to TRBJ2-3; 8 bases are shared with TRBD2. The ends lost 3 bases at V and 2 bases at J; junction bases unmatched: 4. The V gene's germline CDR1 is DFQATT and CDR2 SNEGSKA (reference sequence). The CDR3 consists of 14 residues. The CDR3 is CSASGGALTDTQYF. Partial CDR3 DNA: TGCAGTGCTAGCGGGGGGGCCCTCACAGATACG.

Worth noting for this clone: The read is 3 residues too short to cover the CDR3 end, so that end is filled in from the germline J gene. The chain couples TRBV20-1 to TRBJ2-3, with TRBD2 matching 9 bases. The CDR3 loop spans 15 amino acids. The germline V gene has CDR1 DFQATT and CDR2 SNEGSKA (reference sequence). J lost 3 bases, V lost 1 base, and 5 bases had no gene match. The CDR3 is CSARVASGETDTQYF. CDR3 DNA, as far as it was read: TGCAGTGCTAGAGTGGCTAGCGGGGAGACAGATACG.

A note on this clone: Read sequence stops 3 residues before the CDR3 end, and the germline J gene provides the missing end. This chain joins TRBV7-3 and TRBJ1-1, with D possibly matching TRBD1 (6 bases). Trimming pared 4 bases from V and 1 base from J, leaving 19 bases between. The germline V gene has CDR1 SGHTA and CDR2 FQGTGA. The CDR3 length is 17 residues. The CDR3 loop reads CASSSPAGGAGNTEAFF. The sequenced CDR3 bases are TGTGCCAGCAGCTCCCCGGCGGGGGGGGCTGGGAACACTGAA.

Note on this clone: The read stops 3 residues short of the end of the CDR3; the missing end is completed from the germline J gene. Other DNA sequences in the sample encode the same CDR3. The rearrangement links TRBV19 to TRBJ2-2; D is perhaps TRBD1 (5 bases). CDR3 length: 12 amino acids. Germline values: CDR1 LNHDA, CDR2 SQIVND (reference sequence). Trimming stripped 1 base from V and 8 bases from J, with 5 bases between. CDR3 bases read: TGTGCCAGTAGTATAGGGACAGGGGAG. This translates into CASSIGTGE. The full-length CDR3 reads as CASSIGTGELFF.

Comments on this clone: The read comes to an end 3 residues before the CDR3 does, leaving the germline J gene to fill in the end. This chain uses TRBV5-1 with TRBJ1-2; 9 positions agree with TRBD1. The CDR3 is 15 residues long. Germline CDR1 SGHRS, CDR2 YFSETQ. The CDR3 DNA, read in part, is TGCGCCAGCAGCGCCACCGGGACAGGGTTACCGGGC. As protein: CASSATGTGLPG. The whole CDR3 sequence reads CASSATGTGLPGYTF.

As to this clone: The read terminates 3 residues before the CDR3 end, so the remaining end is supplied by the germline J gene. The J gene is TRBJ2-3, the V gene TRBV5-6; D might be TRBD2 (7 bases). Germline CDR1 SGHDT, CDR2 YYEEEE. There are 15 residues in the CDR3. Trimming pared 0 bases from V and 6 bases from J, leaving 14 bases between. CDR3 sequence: CASSLVGRGGDTQYF. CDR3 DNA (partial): TGTGCCAGCAGCTTGGTCGGCAGGGGAGGGGATACG. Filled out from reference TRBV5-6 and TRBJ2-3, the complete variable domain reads DAGVTQSPTHLIKTRGQQVTLRCSPKSGHDTVSWYQQALGQGPQFIFQYYEEEERQRGNFPDRFSGHQFPNYSSELNVNALLLGDSALYLCASSLVGRGGDTQYFGPGTRLTVL.

The CDR3 loop reads CASKPGTGGPNTEAFF. The CDR3 bases that were read are TGTGCCAGTAAGCCCGGGACAGGGGGTCCGAACACTGAA. The J gene is TRBJ1-1, the V gene TRBV19, with 11 bases identical to TRBD1. The CDR3 end is not reached by the read, which stops 3 residues before it; the germline J gene fills it in. V trimming: 7 bases; J trimming: 1 base; junction bases outside the gene matches: 8. The CDR3 contains 16 residues. The germline V gene encodes CDR1 LNHDA and CDR2 SQIVND (reference sequence).

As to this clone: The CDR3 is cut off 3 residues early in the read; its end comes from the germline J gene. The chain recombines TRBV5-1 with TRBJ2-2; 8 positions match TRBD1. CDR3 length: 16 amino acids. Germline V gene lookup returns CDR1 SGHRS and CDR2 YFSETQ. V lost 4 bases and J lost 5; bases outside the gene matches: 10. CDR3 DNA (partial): TGCGCCAGCAGCCCTCCTCGACAGGGGCGTACCGGGGAG. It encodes CASSPPRQGRTGE. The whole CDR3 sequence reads CASSPPRQGRTGELFF.